This TCR beta chain appears in the sequencing data of a study of blood T cell repertoires in COVID-19 (TCRdb year 2020). Concerning the study at large: Samples covering the acute and convalescent phases of COVID-19 were provided by collaborators in the United States, Italy and Spain. The dataset comprised deeply sampled blood TCRbeta repertoires from subjects exposed to, actively infected with, or recovered from COVID-19. A freely available public database, intended as a resource for researchers studying the immune response to SARS-CoV-2, is where the repertoires were released. The sample metadata nearly always contained a de-identified subject ID, COVID-19 status, age in years and sex. Samples came from the ongoing ImmuneRACE study (first 160 participants) plus 1,254 subjects from 6 global collaborators. HLA class I and class II types, where available, came from metadata supplied by the sample provider rather than from assay-based typing. The material from the prospective study consisted of cDNA or gDNA derived from T cells, B-cell-depleted T cells, or PBMCs. Broader findings and caveats from the paper: Clinical and demographic metadata were provided uncurated, with the amount varying by source and participant.

TCRbeta CDR3 regions were amplified from genomic DNA by means of the immunoSEQ Assay, a bias-controlled multiplex PCR. In the source study's methods: The number of nucleated cells in each sample was estimated by amplification of reference gene primers within the assay. To quantify the absolute abundance of each unique TCRbeta CDR3 rearrangement, sequence reads were collapsed and filtered. For each sample, productive Simpson clonality was calculated as the square root of Simpson's diversity index over productive rearrangements. In TCRdb, the immuneACCESS table is reduced to in-frame sequences with V and J assigned. These tables do not hold every clone; where another copy was compared, an unresolved V gene accounts for under half, and the others remain unexplained. V and J calls and clone size are given by that table; D and trimming were obtained from the DNA. This sample comprises around 100,000 clones, over 80% of them detected only once. About 4.5% of the sample rests with the top ten.

About this clone: What antigen it recognizes has not been identified. No per-base quality is available; no much larger clone lies one base away.

CDR1 is given as MDHEN and CDR2 as SYDVKM, both from the germline V gene. The trim is 6 bases for V and 9 bases for J, with a gap of 9 bases between the germline ends. Inclusive of the bounding cysteine and phenylalanine, the CDR3 is 12 residues long. Only the CDR3 part of the read is kept: 36 bases, read in frame from the first base. Collaborating institutions collected whole blood in K2EDTA tubes following their own protocols. For TCRbeta analysis, collaborator samples were shipped as frozen whole blood, as isolated PBMCs, or as DNA extracted from either sample type. The TCR sequence derives from a woman between 45 and 65 years old with acute or convalescent COVID-19. Sequenced material: peripheral blood. The rearrangement combines TRBV28 with TRBJ1-6; D gene: possibly TRBD1, on 5 matching bases. The nucleotides read TGTGCCAGCAGACTCAGGGTTTCACCCCTCCACTTT. Its protein product is CASRLRVSPLHF.